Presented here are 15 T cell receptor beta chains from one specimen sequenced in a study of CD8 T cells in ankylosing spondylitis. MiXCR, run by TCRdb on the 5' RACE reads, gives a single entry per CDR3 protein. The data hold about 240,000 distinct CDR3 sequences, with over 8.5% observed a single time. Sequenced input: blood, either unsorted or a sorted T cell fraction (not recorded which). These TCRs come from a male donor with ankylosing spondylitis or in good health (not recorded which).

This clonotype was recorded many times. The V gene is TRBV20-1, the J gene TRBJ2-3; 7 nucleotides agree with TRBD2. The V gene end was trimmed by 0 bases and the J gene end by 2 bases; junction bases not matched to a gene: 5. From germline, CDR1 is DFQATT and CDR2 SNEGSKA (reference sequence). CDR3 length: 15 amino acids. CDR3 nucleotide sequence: TGCAGTGCTAGAGATCTGGGGGGGAACACAGATACGCAGTATTTT. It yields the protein CSARDLGGNTDTQYF.

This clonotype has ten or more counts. The CDR3 sequence: CSSRGGADTEAFF. CDR3 in DNA: TGCAGTTCCCGCGGCGGGGCAGACACTGAAGCTTTCTTT. The chain recombines TRBV20-1 with TRBJ1-1; the D gene is possibly TRBD1 (5 bases). Trimming left V 8 bases short and J 3 bases short, with 16 bases between. Per the germline V gene, CDR1 is DFQATT and CDR2 is SNEGSKA (reference sequence). This CDR3 is built from 13 residues.

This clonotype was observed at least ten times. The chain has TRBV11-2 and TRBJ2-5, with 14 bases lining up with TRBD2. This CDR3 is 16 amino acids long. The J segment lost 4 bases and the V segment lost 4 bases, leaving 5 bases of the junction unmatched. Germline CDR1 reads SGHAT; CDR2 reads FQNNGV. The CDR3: CASSSTSGGEIETQYF. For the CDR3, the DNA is TGTGCCAGCAGCTCGACTAGCGGGGGGGAAATAGAGACCCAGTACTTC.

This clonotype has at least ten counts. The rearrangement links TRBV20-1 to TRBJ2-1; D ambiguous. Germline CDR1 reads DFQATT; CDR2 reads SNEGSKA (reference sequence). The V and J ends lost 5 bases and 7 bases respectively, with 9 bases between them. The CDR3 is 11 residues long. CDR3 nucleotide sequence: TGCAGTGCTCCCCTTGGGAATGAGCAGTTCTTC. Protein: CSAPLGNEQFF.

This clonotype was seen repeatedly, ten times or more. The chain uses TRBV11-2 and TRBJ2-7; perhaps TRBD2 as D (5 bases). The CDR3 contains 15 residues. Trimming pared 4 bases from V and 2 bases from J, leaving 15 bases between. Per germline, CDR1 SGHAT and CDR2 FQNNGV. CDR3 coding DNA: TGTGCCAGCAGCTCAGACTACCTAGGTGCCTACGAGCAGTACTTC. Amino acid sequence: CASSSDYLGAYEQYF.

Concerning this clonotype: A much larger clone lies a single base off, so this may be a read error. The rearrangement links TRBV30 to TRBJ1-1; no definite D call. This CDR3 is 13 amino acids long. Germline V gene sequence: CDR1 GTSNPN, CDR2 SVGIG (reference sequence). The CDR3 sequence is CAWSPFSNTEALF. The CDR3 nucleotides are TGTGCCTGGAGTCCCTTTTCGAACACTGAAGCTCTCTTT.

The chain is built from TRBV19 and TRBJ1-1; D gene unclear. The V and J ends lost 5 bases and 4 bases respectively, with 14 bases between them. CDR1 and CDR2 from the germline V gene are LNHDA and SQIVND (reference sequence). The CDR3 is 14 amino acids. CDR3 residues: CASSPGNSVTEAFF. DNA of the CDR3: TGTGCCAGTAGTCCCGGTAATAGTGTCACTGAAGCTTTCTTT.

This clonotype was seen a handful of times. The CDR3 loop is CASSYGREARGNQPQHF. The CDR3 coding sequence is TGTGCCAGCAGTTACGGTAGGGAGGCGCGGGGCAATCAGCCCCAGCATTTT. V and J are TRBV6-5 and TRBJ1-5, with unresolved D. V lost 2 bases and J 2 bases, leaving 16 bases between the germline ends. CDR1 and CDR2 (germline): MNHEY, SVGAGI. The CDR3 is 17 residues long.

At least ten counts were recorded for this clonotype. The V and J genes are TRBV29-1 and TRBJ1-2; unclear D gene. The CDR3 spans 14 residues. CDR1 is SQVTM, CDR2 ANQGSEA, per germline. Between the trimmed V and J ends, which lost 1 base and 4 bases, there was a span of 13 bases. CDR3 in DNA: TGCAGCGTTGAAGGGGGAGAGGTTGTCTATGGCTACACCTTC. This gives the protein CSVEGGEVVYGYTF.

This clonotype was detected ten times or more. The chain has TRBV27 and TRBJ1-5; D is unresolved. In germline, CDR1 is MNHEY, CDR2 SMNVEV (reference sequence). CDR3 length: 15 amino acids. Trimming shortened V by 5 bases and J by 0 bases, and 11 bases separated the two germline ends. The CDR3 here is CASSDFGPSNQPQHF. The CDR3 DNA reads TGTGCCAGCAGTGACTTCGGGCCTAGCAATCAGCCCCAGCATTTT.

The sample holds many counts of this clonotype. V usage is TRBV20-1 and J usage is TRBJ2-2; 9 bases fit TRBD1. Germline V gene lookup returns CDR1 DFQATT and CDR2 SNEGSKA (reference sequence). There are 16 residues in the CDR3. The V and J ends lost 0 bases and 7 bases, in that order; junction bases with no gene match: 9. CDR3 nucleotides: TGCAGTGCTAGAGATTACAGGGGGCATCCGCACGGGGAGCTGTTTTTT. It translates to CSARDYRGHPHGELFF.

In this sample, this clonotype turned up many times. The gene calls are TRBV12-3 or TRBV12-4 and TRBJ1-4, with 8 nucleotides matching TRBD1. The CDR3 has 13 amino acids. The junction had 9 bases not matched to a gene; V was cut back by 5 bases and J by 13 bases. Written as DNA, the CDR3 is TGTGCCAGCAGTCCGGGACAGGTGGTGAGACTGTTTTTT. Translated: CASSPGQVVRLFF.

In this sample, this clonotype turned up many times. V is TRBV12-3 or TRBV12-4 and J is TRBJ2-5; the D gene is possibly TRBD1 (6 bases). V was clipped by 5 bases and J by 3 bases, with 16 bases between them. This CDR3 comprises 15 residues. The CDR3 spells CASSTRTEPKETQYF. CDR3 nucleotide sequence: TGTGCCAGCAGTACCCGGACAGAACCAAAAGAGACCCAGTACTTC.

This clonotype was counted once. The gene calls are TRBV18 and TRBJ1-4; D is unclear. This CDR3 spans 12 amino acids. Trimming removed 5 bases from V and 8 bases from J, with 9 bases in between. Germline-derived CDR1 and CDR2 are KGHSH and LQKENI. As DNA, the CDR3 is TGTGCCAGCTCAATGGAGGCCGAAAAACTGTTTTTT. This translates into CASSMEAEKLFF.

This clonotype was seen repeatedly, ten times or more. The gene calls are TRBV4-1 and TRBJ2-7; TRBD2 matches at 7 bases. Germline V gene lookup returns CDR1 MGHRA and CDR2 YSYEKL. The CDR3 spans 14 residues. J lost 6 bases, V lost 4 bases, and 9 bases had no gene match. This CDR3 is CASSLASGPLEQYF. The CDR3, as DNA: TGCGCCAGCAGCCTAGCTAGCGGCCCCCTCGAGCAGTACTTC.